This TCR beta chain was observed in a study of T cell repertoires in cytomegalovirus infection. Study summary: Public TCR beta signature analysis indicated the presence of both CMV infection and matching HLA type. Study-wide results and caveats: HLA-C-restricted CMV-specific TCR beta clonotypes prevailed in the ex vivo response. Cumulated frequencies of public TCR beta families served to identify carriers of CMV plus the relevant HLA.

TCRdb used MiXCR to reprocess the reads, holding one entry per CDR3 protein. This table holds about 310,000 distinct CDR3 sequences, about a tenth found once. This clonotype was counted at least ten times. As yet, its antigen is unknown. Between the trimmed V and J ends, which lost 4 bases and 8 bases, there was a span of 8 bases. This CDR3 is built from 11 residues. Germline CDR1 reads SQVTM; CDR2 reads ANQGSEA. The clonotype was recovered from a human donor in good health (CMV status not recorded). Some clones in this sample may be carry-over from other donors' samples. The chain has TRBV29-1 and TRBJ2-2, with D perhaps being TRBD1 or TRBD2 (5 bases each). The sequencing sample was made of PBMCs. CDR3 bases: TGCAGCGTTGGGGACCCGGGGGAGCTGTTTTTT. The encoded protein is CSVGDPGELFF.